This TCR beta chain was captured in a study of blood T cell repertoires in COVID-19. Living in under 30 US areas, the participants were between roughly 18 and 90 years of age. Clones were sequenced by immunoSEQ multiplex PCR, and TCRdb holds only the in-frame ones, with some missing. This table holds over 150,000 clones, around 85% found once. CDR1 is ENHRY, CDR2 SYGVKD, per germline. Trimming removed 7 bases from V and 6 bases from J, with 16 bases in between. The CDR3 runs to 13 residues. This chain connects TRBV10-3 to TRBJ2-7; D might be TRBD2 (6 bases). Sequenced: PBMCs or T cells enriched from blood (not recorded which). The TCR originated in a middle-aged man who had recovered from COVID-19. The CDR3 protein is CAIIVGQGGEQYF. The CDR3 nucleotides read TGTGCCATCATCGTCGGGCAGGGAGGCGAGCAGTACTTC.